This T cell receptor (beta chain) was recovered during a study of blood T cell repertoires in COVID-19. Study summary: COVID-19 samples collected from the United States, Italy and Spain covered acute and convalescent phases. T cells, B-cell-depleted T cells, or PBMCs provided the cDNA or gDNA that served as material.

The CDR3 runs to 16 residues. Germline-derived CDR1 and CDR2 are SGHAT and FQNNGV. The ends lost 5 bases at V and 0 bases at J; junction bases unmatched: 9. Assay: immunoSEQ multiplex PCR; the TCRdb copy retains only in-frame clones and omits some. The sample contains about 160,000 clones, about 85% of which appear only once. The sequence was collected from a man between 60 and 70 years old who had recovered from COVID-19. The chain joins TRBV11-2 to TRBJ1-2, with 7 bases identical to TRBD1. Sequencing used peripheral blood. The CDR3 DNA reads TGTGCCAGCAGCCCCCAGACCGGGACAGCTAACTATGGCTACACCTTC. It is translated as CASSPQTGTANYGYTF.